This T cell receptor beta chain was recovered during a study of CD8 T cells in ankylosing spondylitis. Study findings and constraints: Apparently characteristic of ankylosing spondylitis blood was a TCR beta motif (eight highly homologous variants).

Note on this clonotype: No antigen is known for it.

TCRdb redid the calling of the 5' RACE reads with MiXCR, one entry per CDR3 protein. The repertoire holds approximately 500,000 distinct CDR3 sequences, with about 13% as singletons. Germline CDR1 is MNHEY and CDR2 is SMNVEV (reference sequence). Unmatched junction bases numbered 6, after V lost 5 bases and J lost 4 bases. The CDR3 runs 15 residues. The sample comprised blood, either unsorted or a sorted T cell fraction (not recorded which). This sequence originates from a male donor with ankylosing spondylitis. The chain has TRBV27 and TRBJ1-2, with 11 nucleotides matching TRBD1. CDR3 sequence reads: CASSTDRGQGYGYTF. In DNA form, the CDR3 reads TGTGCCAGCAGTACGGACAGGGGGCAAGGCTATGGCTACACCTTC.